These 5 T cell receptor beta chains came from one sample sequenced in a study of graft-versus-host responses after intestinal transplantation. Produced via immunoSEQ multiplex PCR; TCRdb's table is partial and in-frame only. The sample has roughly 110,000 clones, roughly 89% seen once. Their specific antigens are unknown. Material: unstimulated CD4+ T cells sorted from spleen or lymph node cells, obtained before transplant. Receptors were obtained from a human donor who was the organ donor for an intestinal transplant.

This chain links TRBV7-9 with TRBJ1-3; no reliable D call. The CDR3 consists of 13 residues. Germline-derived CDR1 and CDR2 are SEHNR and FQNEAQ (reference sequence). Trimming removed 4 bases at V and 0 bases at J, with 4 bases between. The CDR3 sequence is CASSSGSGNTIYF. The CDR3, as DNA: TGTGCCAGCAGCTCGGGCTCTGGAAACACCATATATTTT.

This chain joins TRBV9 and TRBJ2-1; possibly TRBD2 for D (6 bases). Germline V CDR1 and CDR2: SGDLS, YYNGEE. Trimming removed 3 bases from V and 7 bases from J, with 14 bases in between. The CDR3 runs 14 residues. The CDR3 nucleotides are TGTGCCAGCAGCGATCCGGGACTCAGAAATGAGCAGTTCTTC. Its translation is CASSDPGLRNEQFF.

CDR3 sequence reads: CASSLRGTGSYEQYF. The CDR3, as DNA: TGTGCCAGCAGCTTACGTGGGACAGGGTCTTACGAGCAGTACTTC. This chain uses TRBV7-6 with TRBJ2-7; 9 nucleotides align to TRBD1. V lost 2 bases, J lost 4 bases, and 6 bases stayed unmatched. This CDR3 comprises 15 residues. CDR1 SGHVS and CDR2 FNYEAQ come from the germline V gene.

The DNA of the CDR3 is TGTGCCAGCAGTGACGTGGCCTATTCACCCCTCCACTTT. Translation gives CASSDVAYSPLHF. The chain couples TRBV2 to TRBJ1-6, with D uncertain. V dropped 3 bases and J dropped 8 bases, with 8 bases sitting between them. There are 13 residues in the CDR3. The germline CDR1 and CDR2 sequences are SNHLY and FYNNEI. Combining the CDR3 with reference TRBV2 and TRBJ1-6 gives the whole variable domain EPEVTQTPSHQVTQMGQEVILRCVPISNHLYFYWYRQILGQKVEFLVSFYNNEISEKSEIFDDQFSVERPDGSNFTLKIRSTKLEDSAMYFCASSDVAYSPLHFGNGTRLTVT.

This clone has just a few counts. This chain uses TRBV5-1 with TRBJ1-1; the D is unclear. Germline V lookup: CDR1 SGHRS, CDR2 YFSETQ. This CDR3 has 15 residues. V lost 0 bases to trimming and J lost 4 bases, with 13 bases between them. CDR3 sequence (DNA): TGCGCCAGCAGCTTGGTACGGAGAGGTGCCACTGAAGCTTTCTTT. Translation gives CASSLVRRGATEAFF.